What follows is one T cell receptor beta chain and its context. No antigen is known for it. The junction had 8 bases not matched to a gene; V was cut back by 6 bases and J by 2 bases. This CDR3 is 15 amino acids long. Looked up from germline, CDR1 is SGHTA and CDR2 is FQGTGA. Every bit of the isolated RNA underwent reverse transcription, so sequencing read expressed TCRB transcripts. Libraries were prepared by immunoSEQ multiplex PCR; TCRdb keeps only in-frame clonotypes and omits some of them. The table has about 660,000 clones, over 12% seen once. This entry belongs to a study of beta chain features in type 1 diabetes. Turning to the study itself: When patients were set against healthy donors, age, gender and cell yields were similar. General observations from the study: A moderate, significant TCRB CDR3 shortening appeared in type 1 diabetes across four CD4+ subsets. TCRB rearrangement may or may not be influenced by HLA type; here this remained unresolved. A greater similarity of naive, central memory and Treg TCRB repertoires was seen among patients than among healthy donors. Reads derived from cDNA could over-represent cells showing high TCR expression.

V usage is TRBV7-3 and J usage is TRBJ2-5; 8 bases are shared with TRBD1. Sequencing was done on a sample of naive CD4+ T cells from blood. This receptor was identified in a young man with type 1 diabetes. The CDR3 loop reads CASRSPGGPQETQYF. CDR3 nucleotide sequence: TGTGCCAGCAGGTCACCAGGGGGCCCTCAAGAGACCCAGTACTTC.